Listed here is a single TCR beta chain. Its matching antigen is unknown. CDR1 is SGHDN, CDR2 FVKESK, per germline. This CDR3 has 13 amino acids. V was shortened by 4 bases and J by 7 bases, with 8 bases between the two germline ends. This specimen belongs to a study of T cell responses to AZD1222 COVID-19 vaccine. The data were produced by immunoSEQ multiplex PCR, yet TCRdb's version contains in-frame clones alone and is incomplete. The sample shows approximately 170,000 clones, 90% to 95% of them seen only once. General study points: All repertoire sampling was performed exclusively after the peak T cell response. At baseline, seropositivity was found in only six or seven AZD1222 recipients.

Sample: peripheral blood, taken 28 days after the second AZD1222 dose. The receptor was isolated from an adult who received the AZD1222 COVID-19 vaccine. The rearrangement joins TRBV14 to TRBJ1-6; no firm D call. CDR3: CASSRTGNSPLHF. The CDR3 coding sequence is TGTGCCAGCAGCCGGACGGGGAATTCACCCCTCCACTTT.